This TCR beta chain was obtained from a study of OX40 agonist ivuxolimab in advanced cancers. With regard to this clone: Its antigen remains unknown.

Assay used: immunoSEQ multiplex PCR; TCRdb lists only in-frame clones, some missing. The table includes over 45,000 clones, 83% detected once. The CDR3 spans 13 residues. In germline, CDR1 is SNHLY, CDR2 FYNNEI. Trimming shortened V by 8 bases and J by 5 bases, and 16 bases separated the two germline ends. The study's findings and limits: Expanded clones were, on average, more numerous in CD8+ T cells than in CD4+.

The chain has TRBV2 and TRBJ2-7; no clear D. This sequence originates from an adult with an advanced solid tumor such as melanoma, head and neck, liver or kidney cancer. This specimen consisted of CD4+ or CD8+ T cells sorted from blood, obtained in a trial of the OX40 agonist ivuxolimab. The CDR3 loop reads CASLRQTGDEQYF. CDR3 nucleotides: TGTGCCAGCCTCCGTCAAACGGGTGACGAGCAGTACTTC.